This paragraph reports one T cell receptor (beta chain). Its antigen is currently unknown. The data stem from a study of T cells in localized non-small cell lung cancer. Study-wide points: Adjacent lung had a median roughly 53 of the 100 largest tumor clones. T cell clonality was highest in uninvolved adjacent lung, above tumor. Elevated circulating T cell density in blood was associated with longer overall survival. Heterogeneity remains possible because sequencing was limited to only one tumor region.

Germline V gene lookup returns CDR1 LNHDA and CDR2 SQIVND (reference sequence). The CDR3 sequence is 15 residues long. Trimming removed 11 bases at V and 2 bases at J, with 16 bases between. Assay used: immunoSEQ multiplex PCR; TCRdb lists only in-frame clones, some missing. Among about 52,000 clones listed, more than 80% were seen once. The input for sequencing was peripheral blood, taken before any cancer treatment. This TCR was sampled from a male donor older than 55 with stage III squamous cell lung carcinoma. The J gene is TRBJ2-6, the V gene TRBV19; weak D call: TRBD1 (6 bases). CDR3 DNA: TGTGCCGGCGGAGTCCCAGGGGCTGGGGCCAACGTCCTGACTTTC. It specifies CAGGVPGAGANVLTF.